This T cell receptor beta chain was retrieved from a study of shared clonotypes between healthy human individuals. Measured with immunoSEQ multiplex PCR; TCRdb has only the in-frame clones, and not every one. Among about 680,000 clones, 92% were seen once, and the ten largest hold nearly 25%. The CDR3 totals 15 residues. Germline V gene lookup returns CDR1 LGHNA and CDR2 YNFKEQ. V shed 0 bases and J shed 6 bases, with 14 bases lying between them. Positively selected for CCR7, the CD45RO-negative cells used as naive CD8 cells excluded terminally differentiated effector memory CD45RA+ cells. Each of the donors was a healthy adult who was HIV-negative and had not had a recent acute infection or vaccination.

The receptor was derived from a man in his thirties or forties in good health. Specimen: naive CD8+ T cells sorted from blood. The chain combines TRBV4-2 with TRBJ1-1; D remains ambiguous. CDR3 amino acids: CASSQEELGEAEAFF. The CDR3 region has the DNA TGTGCCAGCAGCCAAGAGGAACTCGGGGAGGCTGAAGCTTTCTTT.